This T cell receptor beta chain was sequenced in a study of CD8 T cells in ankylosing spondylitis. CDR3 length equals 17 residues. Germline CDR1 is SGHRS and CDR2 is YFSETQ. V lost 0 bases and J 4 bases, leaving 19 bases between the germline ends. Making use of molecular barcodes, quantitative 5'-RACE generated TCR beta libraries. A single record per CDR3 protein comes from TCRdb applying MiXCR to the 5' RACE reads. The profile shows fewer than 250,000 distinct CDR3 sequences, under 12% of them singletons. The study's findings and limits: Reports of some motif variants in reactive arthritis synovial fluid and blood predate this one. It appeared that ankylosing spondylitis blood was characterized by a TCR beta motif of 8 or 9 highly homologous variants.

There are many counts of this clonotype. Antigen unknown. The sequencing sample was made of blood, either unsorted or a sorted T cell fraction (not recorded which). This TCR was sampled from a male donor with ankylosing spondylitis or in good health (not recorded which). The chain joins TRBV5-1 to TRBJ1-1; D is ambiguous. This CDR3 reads CASSLVVGGGVTTEAFF. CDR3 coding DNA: TGCGCCAGCAGCTTGGTTGTCGGAGGTGGGGTGACCACTGAAGCTTTCTTT.